This T cell receptor (beta chain) was identified in a study of CD8 T cells in Susac syndrome. The RNA, about 0.45 to 1 ug, was put through reverse transcription using random hexamers. TCRdb analysed the immunoSEQ multiplex PCR reads with MiXCR anew, one entry per CDR3 protein. The sample includes around 120,000 distinct CDR3 sequences, around 94% seen only once; the top ten take 0.093%. CDR3 size: 14 residues. Germline lookup yields CDR1 SGHTA and CDR2 FQGNSA. V shed 3 bases and J 3 bases; nucleotides not matched to a gene: 2. The chain carries TRBV7-2 and TRBJ2-7, with TRBD1 matching over 10 bases. This receptor was identified in a human donor with multiple sclerosis. Source material: CD4+ T cells from PBMCs. CDR3 amino acids: CASSFDRGLYEQYF. CDR3 DNA: TGTGCCAGCAGCTTCGACAGGGGGCTCTACGAGCAGTACTTC. The whole variable domain, remainder taken from reference TRBV7-2 and TRBJ2-7, is GAGVSQSPSNKVTEKGKDVELRCDPISGHTALYWYRQSLGQGLEFLIYFQGNSAPDKSGLPSDRFSAERTGGSVSTLTIQRTQQEDSAVYLCASSFDRGLYEQYFGPGTRLTVT.